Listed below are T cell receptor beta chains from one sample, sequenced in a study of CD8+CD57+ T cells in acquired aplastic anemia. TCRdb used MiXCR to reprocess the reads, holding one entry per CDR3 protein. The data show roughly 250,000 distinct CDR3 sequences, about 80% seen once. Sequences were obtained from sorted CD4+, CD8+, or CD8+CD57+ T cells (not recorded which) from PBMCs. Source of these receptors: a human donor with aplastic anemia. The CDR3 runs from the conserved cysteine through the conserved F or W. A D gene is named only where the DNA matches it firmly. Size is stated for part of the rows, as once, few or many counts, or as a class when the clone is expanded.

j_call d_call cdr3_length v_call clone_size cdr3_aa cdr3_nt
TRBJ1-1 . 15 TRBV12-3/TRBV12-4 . CASSSGVYGYTFAFF .
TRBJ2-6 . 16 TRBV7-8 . CASSFDPDGAALSLTF TGTGCCAGCAGCTTTGATCCAGACGGGGCAGCCCTTTCCCTGACTTTC
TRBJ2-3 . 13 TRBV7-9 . CASSLVSTNKKLF TGTGCCAGCAGCTTAGTCTCAACTAATAAAAAGCTGTTT
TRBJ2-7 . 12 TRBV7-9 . CASSHNTYEQYF TGTGCCAGCAGCCACAACACCTACGAGCAGTACTTC
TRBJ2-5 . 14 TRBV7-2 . CASLGASLQETQYF TGTGCCAGCCTCGGGGCTAGCCTACAAGAGACCCAGTACTTC
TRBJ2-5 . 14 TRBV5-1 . CASSMEGATETQYF TGCGCCAGCAGCATGGAGGGAGCAACTGAGACCCAGTACTTC
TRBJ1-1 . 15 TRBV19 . CASSIAGGSYNEAFF TGTGCCAGTAGTATAGCGGGGGGATCGTACAATGAGGCGTTCTTT
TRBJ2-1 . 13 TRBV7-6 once CASSEGGYHAQFF TGTGCCAGCAGCGAGGGGGGGTACCATGCGCAGTTCTTC
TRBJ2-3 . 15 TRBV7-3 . CASSLTSWAGEQYYF TGTGCCAGCAGCTTAACTTCTTGGGCCGGGGAGCAGTACTATTTT
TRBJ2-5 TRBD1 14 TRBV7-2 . CASSLTGGEDSQYF TGTGCCAGCAGCTTGACAGGGGGCGAAGACTCCCAGTACTTC
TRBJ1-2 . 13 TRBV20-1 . CSVNGGEIGGYTF TGCAGCGTCAACGGGGGGGAGATTGGAGGCTACACCTTC
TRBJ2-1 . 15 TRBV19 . CSSTIADSSYNEQFF TGCAGCAGTACCATAGCGGATAGCTCCTACAATGAGCAGTTCTTC
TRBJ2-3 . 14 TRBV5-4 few CASSLASAPDTQYF TGTGCCAGCAGCTTAGCGAGCGCCCCCGATACGCAGTATTTT
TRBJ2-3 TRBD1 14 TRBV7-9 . CAGQGARETQTFGF TGTGCCGGACAGGGGGCTAGAGAGACCCAGACCTTCGGGTTT
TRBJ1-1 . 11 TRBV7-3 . CASSLTVEAFF TGTGCCAGCAGCTTGACGGTTGAAGCTTTCTTT
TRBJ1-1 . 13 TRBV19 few CASSSRGNTEAFF TGTGCCAGTAGTAGCAGGGGGAACACTGAAGCTTTCTTT
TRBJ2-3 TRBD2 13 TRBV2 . CAGGDGGIHAQYF TGTGCCGGCGGGGACGGGGGGATCCATGCGCAGTATTTT
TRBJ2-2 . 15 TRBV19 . CASRGIAAGHGELFF TGTGCCAGCAGGGGAATAGCGGCGGGCCACGGGGAGCTGTTTTTT
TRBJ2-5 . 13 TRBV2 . CASGDGGTETQCF TGTGCCAGCGGGGACGGGGGCACAGAGACCCAGTGCTTT
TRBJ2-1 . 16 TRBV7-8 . CASSLERGPDSEDQFF TGTGCCAGCAGCTTAGAGAGAGGTCCCGATAGCGAGGATCAGTTCTTC
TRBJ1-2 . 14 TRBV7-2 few CASSLVGQGYGYTF TGTGCCAGCAGCTTAGTAGGCCAGGGATATGGCTACACCTTC
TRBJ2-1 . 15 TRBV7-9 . CASSQGPGFNEKLFF TGTGCCAGCAGCCAGGGGCCAGGCTTTAATGAAAAGCTGTTCTTC
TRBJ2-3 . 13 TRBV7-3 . CASGDGVTDRQYF TGTGCCAGCGGTGACGGGGTTACAGACAGGCAGTATTTT
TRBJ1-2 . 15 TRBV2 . CASSQRDLDIHYYTF TGTGCCAGCAGCCAGCGGGACTTGGATATTCATTATTATACCTTC
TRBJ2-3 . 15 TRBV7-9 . CASSSGSGGGDQYYF TGTGCCAGCAGCTCCGGATCGGGGGGCGGGGATCAGTACTATTTT
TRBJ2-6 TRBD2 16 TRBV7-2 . CASSLGSGYGATVLTF TGTGCCAGCAGCTTAGGTAGCGGGTACGGAGCTACGGTGCTGACTTTC
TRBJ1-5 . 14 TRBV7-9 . CASSDAYSNQSEHF TGTGCCAGCAGTGATGCTTATAGCAATCAGAGCGAGCATTTT
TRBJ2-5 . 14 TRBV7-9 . CATSLGSEQETEYF TGTGCCACCAGCTTAGGCAGTGAGCAAGAGACCGAGTACTTC
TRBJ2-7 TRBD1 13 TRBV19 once CASSTGQPYEQYF TGTGCCAGTAGTACGGGACAGCCCTACGAGCAGTACTTC
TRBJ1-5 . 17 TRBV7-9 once CASSYSYLRQSNHPQHF TGTGCCAGCAGCTATTCGTACTTACGACAGAGCAATCACCCCCAGCATTTT